The present TCR beta chain was sequenced within a study of cytomegalovirus exposure and HLA in healthy donors. Whole-study results and caveats: Productive status was seen about 90% or about 30% of the time for most TCR beta V segments in an earlier analysis.

CDR3 length equals 14 residues. V shed 4 bases, J shed 1 base, and the junction held 1 base outside the gene matches. CDR1 and CDR2 (germline): SGHNT, YENEEA. These donors counted as nominally healthy when sampled, but unrecorded immune exposures were likely. A multiplex PCR was run with 60 Vbeta primers and 13 Jbeta primers. Produced via immunoSEQ multiplex PCR; TCRdb's table is partial and in-frame only. This sample carries around 120,000 clones, around 80% of them seen once, and the ten largest clones take approximately 0.22%. For this clone: Its antigen is as yet unknown.

The sequencing input was PBMCs. The chain joins TRBV11-3 to TRBJ2-1; 7 bases match TRBD1. The clonotype originates from a man aged 50-60 years in good health and CMV-seronegative. The CDR3 loop reads CASSSGQSYNEQFF. The CDR3 nucleotides read TGTGCCAGCAGCTCGGGACAGTCCTACAATGAGCAGTTCTTC.